This T cell receptor (beta chain) was captured in a study of blood T cell repertoires in COVID-19. This table comes from immunoSEQ multiplex PCR, and its TCRdb copy is limited to in-frame clones, with some not included. There are about 200,000 clones in the sample; approximately 80% occur only once, and about 7.7% lies in the top ten. The germline CDR1 and CDR2 sequences are LGHDT and YNNKEL (reference sequence). The CDR3 loop spans 12 amino acids. V shed 8 bases and J shed 5 bases, with 12 bases lying between them. Participants, about 18 to 90 years old, spanned under 25 US areas. Participant-reported clinical history was the basis for cohort assignment.

V and J are TRBV3-1 (or the pseudogene TRBV3-2) and TRBJ2-5; TRBD1 is a possible D gene (5 bases). Input material: PBMCs or T cells enriched from blood (not recorded which). The TCR comes from a woman aged 40 to 50 with acute COVID-19. In DNA form, the CDR3 reads TGTGCCAGCTCCCCAGGGTTGGAGACCCAGTACTTC. It translates to CASSPGLETQYF.